The 7 T cell receptor beta chains below come from one sample, sequenced in a study of T cell responses to AZD1222 COVID-19 vaccine. Clones were read by immunoSEQ multiplex PCR, and TCRdb kept only the in-frame ones, dropping some. This table holds about 120,000 clones, 88% found once. The sequencing here drew on peripheral blood, taken 28 days after the second AZD1222 dose. The source is an adult who received the AZD1222 COVID-19 vaccine.

The chain employs TRBV7-8 and TRBJ2-7; D is possibly TRBD2 (6 bases). V lost 5 bases and J 4 bases, leaving 21 bases between the germline ends. CDR3 length equals 16 residues. The germline CDR1 and CDR2 sequences are SGHVS and FQNEAQ. The CDR3 DNA is TGTGCCAGCAGCCCGAAGGTCCCCGCGGGGTTATACGAGCAGTACTTC. As protein: CASSPKVPAGLYEQYF.

This clone has just a few counts. The CDR3 is CAWGSFSNQPQHF. The CDR3 DNA sequence: TGTGCCTGGGGGAGTTTTAGCAATCAGCCCCAGCATTTT. The rearrangement joins TRBV30 to TRBJ1-5; D is undetermined. There are 13 residues in the CDR3. The germline CDR1 and CDR2 sequences are GTSNPN and SVGIG (reference sequence). Trimming removed 5 bases from V and 0 bases from J, with 8 bases in between.

The chain uses TRBV28 and TRBJ2-1; 11 bases are shared with TRBD1. Per the germline V gene, CDR1 is MDHEN and CDR2 is SYDVKM. V was clipped by 6 bases and J by 9 bases; unmatched bases: 4. The CDR3 consists of 13 residues. The chain's CDR3 is CASRDRGRGEQFF. CDR3 coding DNA: TGTGCCAGCAGGGACAGGGGGCGGGGTGAGCAGTTCTTC.

V and J are TRBV7-2 and TRBJ1-2, with a tentative D call TRBD1 (5 bases). The CDR3 spans 16 residues. Germline CDR1 reads SGHTA; CDR2 reads FQGNSA. V was trimmed by 3 bases and J by 4 bases, leaving 18 bases between them. The CDR3 loop reads CASSFEARAGAYGYTF. The CDR3 coding sequence is TGTGCCAGCAGCTTCGAAGCGCGGGCCGGGGCCTATGGCTACACCTTC.

This chain uses TRBV19 with TRBJ2-2; tentatively, D is TRBD2 (6 bases). V was trimmed by 9 bases and J by 0 bases, leaving 11 bases between them. This CDR3 has 14 residues. CDR1 and CDR2 (germline): LNHDA, SQIVND (reference sequence). The chain's CDR3 is CASRDFTNTGELFF. CDR3 DNA sequence: TGTGCCAGCCGGGACTTCACGAACACCGGGGAGCTGTTTTTT.

The CDR3 sequence is CASSFTTLGRTSSGNTIYF. In nucleotides, the CDR3 is TGTGCCAGCAGTTTCACCACCCTGGGCAGAACGTCATCTGGAAACACCATATATTTT. The gene calls are TRBV28 and TRBJ1-3, with D unresolved. Germline V gene data show CDR1 as MDHEN and CDR2 as SYDVKM. CDR3 size: 19 residues. Trimming pared 3 bases from V and 1 base from J, leaving 22 bases between.

This clone was seen more than once but under ten times. The chain recombines TRBV15 with TRBJ1-5; 7 bases are shared with TRBD1. CDR3 length: 16 amino acids. With 3 bases clipped from V and 5 bases from J, the junction kept 10 bases outside the gene matches. Germline V gene lookup returns CDR1 LNHNV and CDR2 YYDKDF (reference sequence). DNA of the CDR3: TGTGCCACCAGCAGTAACCCAGGGGGGAATGATCAGCCCCAGCATTTT. Its protein product is CATSSNPGGNDQPQHF.